The clone carrying this T cell receptor (beta chain) was detected many times. The sample belongs to a study of T-cell reconstitution after alpha-beta-depleted transplantation in children. A library of TCRbeta sequences, prepared with unique molecular identifiers, was generated. TCRdb used MiXCR to reprocess the PCR reads, holding one entry per CDR3 protein. The table has 200,000 to 300,000 distinct CDR3 sequences, approximately 12% seen once; the top ten hold about 2.4%. With 0 bases removed from V and 5 bases from J, the gap between germline ends came to 7 bases. The CDR3 sequence is 13 residues long. Germline lookup yields CDR1 LNHDA and CDR2 SQIVND (reference sequence).

This TCR was sampled from a human donor who donated a stem cell graft to a child with acute lymphoblastic leukemia. The sequenced sample was PBMCs from the stem cell graft donor, obtained from the stem cell graft. The chain joins TRBV19 to TRBJ1-1; D possibly corresponds to TRBD1 (5 bases). CDR3 sequence (DNA): TGTGCCAGTAGTATAGATGGGGGAACTGAAGCTTTCTTT. It yields the protein CASSIDGGTEAFF.